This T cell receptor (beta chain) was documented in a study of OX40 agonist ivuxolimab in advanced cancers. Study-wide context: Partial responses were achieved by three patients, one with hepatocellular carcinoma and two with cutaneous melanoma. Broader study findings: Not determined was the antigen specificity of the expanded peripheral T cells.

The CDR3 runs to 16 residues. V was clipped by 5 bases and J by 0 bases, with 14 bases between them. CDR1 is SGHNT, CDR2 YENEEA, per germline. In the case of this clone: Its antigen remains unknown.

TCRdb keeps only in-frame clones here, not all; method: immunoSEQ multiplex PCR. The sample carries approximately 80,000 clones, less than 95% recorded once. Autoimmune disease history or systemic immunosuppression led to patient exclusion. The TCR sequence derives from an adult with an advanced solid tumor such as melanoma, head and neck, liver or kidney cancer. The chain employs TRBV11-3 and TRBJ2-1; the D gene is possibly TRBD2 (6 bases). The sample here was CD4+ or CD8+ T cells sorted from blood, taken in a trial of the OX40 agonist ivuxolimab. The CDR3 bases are TGTGCCAGCAGCCGATCGCTAGCGCTCTCCTACAATGAGCAGTTCTTC. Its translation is CASSRSLALSYNEQFF.